A single T cell receptor beta chain is shown here with its context. This sample's TCRbeta library carried unique molecular identifier barcodes. One entry per CDR3 protein results from TCRdb running MiXCR on the PCR reads. The sample holds roughly 610,000 distinct CDR3 sequences, about 10% seen once. The data stem from a study of T-cell reconstitution after alpha-beta-depleted transplantation in children. V lost 2 bases, J lost 6 bases, and 12 bases lay in between. The CDR3 has 13 amino acids. Germline V gives CDR1 SGHKS, CDR2 YYEKEE (reference sequence). The rearrangement links TRBV5-5 to TRBJ2-7; D not resolved. Sequencing was performed on PBMCs from the stem cell graft donor, taken from the stem cell graft. This receptor was identified in a human donor who donated a stem cell graft to a child with acute myeloid leukemia. The DNA of the CDR3 is TGTGCCAGCAGCTTCGACATCACCCTCGAGCAGTACTTC. It is translated as CASSFDITLEQYF.